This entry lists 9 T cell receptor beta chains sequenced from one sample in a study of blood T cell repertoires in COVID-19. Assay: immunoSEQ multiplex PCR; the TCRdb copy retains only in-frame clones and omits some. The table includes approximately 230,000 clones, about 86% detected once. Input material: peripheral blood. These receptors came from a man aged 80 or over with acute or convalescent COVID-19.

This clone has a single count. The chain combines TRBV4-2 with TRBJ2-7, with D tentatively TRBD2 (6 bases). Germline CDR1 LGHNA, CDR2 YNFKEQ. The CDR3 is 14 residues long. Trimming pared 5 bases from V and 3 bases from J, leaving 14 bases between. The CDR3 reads CASSTTGTGYEQYF. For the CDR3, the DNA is TGTGCCAGCAGCACTACCGGGACTGGCTACGAGCAGTACTTC.

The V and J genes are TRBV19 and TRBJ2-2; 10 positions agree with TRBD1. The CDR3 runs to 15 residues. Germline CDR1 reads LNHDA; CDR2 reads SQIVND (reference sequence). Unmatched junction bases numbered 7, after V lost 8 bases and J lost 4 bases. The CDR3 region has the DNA TGTGCCAGTTGGGACAGGGGAATAGGCACCGGGGAGCTGTTTTTT. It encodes CASWDRGIGTGELFF.

CDR3 residues: CASRMTGGDGYTF. DNA of the CDR3: TGTGCCAGCAGAATGACAGGGGGCGATGGCTACACCTTC. V is TRBV9 and J is TRBJ1-2, with 10 bases that match TRBD1. The germline gives CDR1 SGDLS, CDR2 YYNGEE. The CDR3 is 13 residues long. Losses at the gene ends were 5 bases for V and 6 bases for J; bases not matched to a gene: 4.

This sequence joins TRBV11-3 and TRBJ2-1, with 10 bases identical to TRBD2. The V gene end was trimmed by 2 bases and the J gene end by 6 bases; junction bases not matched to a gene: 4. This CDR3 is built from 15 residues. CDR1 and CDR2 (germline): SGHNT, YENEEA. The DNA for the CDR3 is TGTGCCAGCAGCTTAATTAGCGGGGGGTTCAATGAGCAGTTCTTC. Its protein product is CASSLISGGFNEQFF.

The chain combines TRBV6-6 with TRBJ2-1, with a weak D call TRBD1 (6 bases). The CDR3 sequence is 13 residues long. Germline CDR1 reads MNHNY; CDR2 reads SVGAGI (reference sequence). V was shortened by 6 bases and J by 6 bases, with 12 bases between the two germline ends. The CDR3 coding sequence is TGTGCCAGCAGCAACGGACAGCTCAATGAGCAGTTCTTC. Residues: CASSNGQLNEQFF.

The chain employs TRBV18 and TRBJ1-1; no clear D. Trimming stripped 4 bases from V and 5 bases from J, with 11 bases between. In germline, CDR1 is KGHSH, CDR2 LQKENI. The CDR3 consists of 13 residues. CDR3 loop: CASSLKLTTEAFF. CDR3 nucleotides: TGTGCCAGCTCACTCAAACTAACGACTGAAGCTTTCTTT.

CDR3 region: CASSVDRTYEQYF. For the CDR3, the DNA is TGTGCCAGTAGCGTCGACAGGACATACGAGCAGTACTTC. The chain carries TRBV19 and TRBJ2-7; D perhaps matches TRBD1 (6 bases). The CDR3 extends over 13 amino acids. CDR1 is LNHDA, CDR2 SQIVND, per germline (reference sequence). V was clipped by 6 bases and J by 4 bases, with 13 bases between them.

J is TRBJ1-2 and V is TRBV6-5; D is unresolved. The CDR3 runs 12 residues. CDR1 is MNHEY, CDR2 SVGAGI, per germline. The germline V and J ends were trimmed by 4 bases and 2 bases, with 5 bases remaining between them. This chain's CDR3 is CASSSGNYGYTF. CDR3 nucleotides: TGTGCCAGCAGTTCGGGGAACTATGGCTACACCTTC.

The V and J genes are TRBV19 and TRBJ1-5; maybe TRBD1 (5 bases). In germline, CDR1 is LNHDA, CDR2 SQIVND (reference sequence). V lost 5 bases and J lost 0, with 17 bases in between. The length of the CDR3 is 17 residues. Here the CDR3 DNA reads TGTGCCAGTAGTCCTAACAGGATCGGAGTTAGCAATCAGCCCCAGCATTTT. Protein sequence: CASSPNRIGVSNQPQHF.